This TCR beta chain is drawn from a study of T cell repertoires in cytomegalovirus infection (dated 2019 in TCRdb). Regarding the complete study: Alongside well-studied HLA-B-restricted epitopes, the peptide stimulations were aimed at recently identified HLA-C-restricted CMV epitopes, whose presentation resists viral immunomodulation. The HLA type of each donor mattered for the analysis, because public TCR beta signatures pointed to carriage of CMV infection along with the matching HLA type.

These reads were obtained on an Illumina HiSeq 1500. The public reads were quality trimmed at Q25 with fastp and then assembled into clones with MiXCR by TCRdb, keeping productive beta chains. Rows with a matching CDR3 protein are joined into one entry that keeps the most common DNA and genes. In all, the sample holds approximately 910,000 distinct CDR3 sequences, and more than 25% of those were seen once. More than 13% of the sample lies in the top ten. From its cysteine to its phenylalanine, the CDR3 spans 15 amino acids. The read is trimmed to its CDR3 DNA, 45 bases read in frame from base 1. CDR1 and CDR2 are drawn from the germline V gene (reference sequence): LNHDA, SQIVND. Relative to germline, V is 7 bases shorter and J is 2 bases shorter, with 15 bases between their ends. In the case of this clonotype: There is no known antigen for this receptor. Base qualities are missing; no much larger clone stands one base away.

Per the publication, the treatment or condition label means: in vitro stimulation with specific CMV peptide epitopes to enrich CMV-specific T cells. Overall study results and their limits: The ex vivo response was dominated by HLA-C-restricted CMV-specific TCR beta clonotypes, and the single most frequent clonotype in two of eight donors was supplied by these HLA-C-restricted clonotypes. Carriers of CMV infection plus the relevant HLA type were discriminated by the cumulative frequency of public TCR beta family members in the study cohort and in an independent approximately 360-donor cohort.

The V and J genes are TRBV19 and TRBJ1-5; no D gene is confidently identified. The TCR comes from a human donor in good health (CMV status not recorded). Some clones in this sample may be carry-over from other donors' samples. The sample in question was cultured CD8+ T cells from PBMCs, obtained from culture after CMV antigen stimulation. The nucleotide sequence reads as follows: TGTGCCAGTAACGATTACGGCGGGGGCAATCAGCCCCAGCATTTT. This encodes CASNDYGGGNQPQHF.